This T cell receptor (beta chain) derives from a study of low-dose radiotherapy and immunotherapy resistance in tumors. About the research overall: The patients were given nivolumab 240 mg every two weeks and ipilimumab 1 mg/kg every six weeks, through an intravenous route.

V was clipped by 1 base and J by 6 bases, with 13 bases between them. The CDR3 is made up of 14 amino acids. Germline CDR1 and CDR2: SGHKS and YYEKEE (reference sequence). Alpha and beta chains were covered, as first-strand cDNA relied on TRAV- and TRBV-specific primers. TCRs were put through around 20 PCR cycles of amplification with Phusion. A constant-region primer and the V-primer adapter served as the primer pair. The authors amplified isolated mRNA by in vitro transcription. In TCRdb, the reads were re-called with MiXCR into one record per CDR3 protein. The repertoire holds around 68,000 distinct CDR3 sequences, with 26% as singletons. Time point denoted: before trial treatment.

This sequence originates from a male donor with rectosigmoid adenocarcinoma. The specimen was PBMCs, collected before treatment. This rearrangement joins TRBV5-5 to TRBJ1-1, with D possibly matching TRBD1 (5 bases). This chain's CDR3 is CASSLRLGGAEAFF. CDR3 nucleotide sequence: TGTGCCAGCAGCTTGAGGCTGGGGGGGGCTGAAGCTTTCTTT. The whole variable domain, remainder taken from reference TRBV5-5 and TRBJ1-1, is DAGVTQSPTHLIKTRGQQVTLRCSPISGHKSVSWYQQVLGQGPQFIFQYYEKEERGRGNFPDRFSARQFPNYSSELNVNALLLGDSALYLCASSLRLGGAEAFFGQGTRLTVV.